One sample yielded the 9 T cell receptor beta chains listed below, sequenced in a study of OX40 agonist ivuxolimab in advanced cancers. Only in-frame clones appear in the TCRdb table, and some are missing; sequencing was by immunoSEQ multiplex PCR. This repertoire shows fewer than 15,000 clones, just under 90% found once; its top ten account for about 52%. The sample was CD4+ or CD8+ T cells sorted from blood, taken in a trial of the OX40 agonist ivuxolimab. These receptors originate from an adult with an advanced solid tumor such as melanoma, head and neck, liver or kidney cancer.

The chain links TRBV6-5 to TRBJ2-7, with D possibly being TRBD1 (7 bases). Germline assignment: CDR1 MNHEY and CDR2 SVGAGI. The CDR3 loop spans 13 amino acids. Trimming removed 5 bases from V and 4 bases from J, with 12 bases in between. CDR3 in DNA: TGTGCCAGCAGTGAACAGGGGAGGTACGAGCAGTACTTC. Its translation: CASSEQGRYEQYF.

The rearrangement uses TRBV11-3 and TRBJ1-1; D perhaps matches TRBD1 (5 bases). The germline CDR1 and CDR2 sequences are SGHNT and YENEEA. This CDR3 contains 14 residues. Deletions cut 4 bases from V and 1 base from J, with 10 bases between. CDR3 nucleotide sequence: TGTGCCAGCAGCTACGGGGGGACGAACACTGAAGCTTTCTTT. It translates to CASSYGGTNTEAFF.

This clone was counted a single time. The rearrangement uses TRBV9 and TRBJ2-1, with D possibly matching TRBD2 (6 bases). The V gene's germline CDR1 is SGDLS and CDR2 YYNGEE. The germline V and J ends were trimmed by 4 bases and 10 bases, with 15 bases remaining between them. The CDR3 extends over 13 amino acids. The chain's CDR3 is CASSPREWGEQFF. CDR3 nucleotides: TGTGCCAGCAGCCCCCGGGAGTGGGGGGAGCAGTTCTTC.

The count of this clone is one. The rearrangement joins TRBV6-1 to TRBJ2-7, with TRBD2 as a possible D gene (6 bases). The CDR3 spans 13 residues. Germline CDR1 reads MNHNS; CDR2 reads SASEGT. Trimming shortened V by 6 bases and J by 3 bases, and 12 bases separated the two germline ends. The CDR3 DNA follows: TGTGCCAGCAGGTATGAGACTAGCTACGAGCAGTACTTC. Translation: CASRYETSYEQYF.

The J gene is TRBJ2-7, the V gene TRBV2; D gene uncertain. CDR1 is SNHLY and CDR2 is FYNNEI in the germline V gene. V lost 4 bases, J lost 2 bases, and 9 bases lay in between. The CDR3 loop spans 13 amino acids. As DNA, the CDR3 is TGTGCCAGCAGTGCTCTAGGGACCTACGAGCAGTACTTC. Translated: CASSALGTYEQYF.

The V and J genes are TRBV14 and TRBJ2-4; no reliable D call. CDR1 is SGHDN and CDR2 is FVKESK in the germline V gene. The CDR3 contains 16 residues. Trimming shortened V by 1 base and J by 0 bases, and 10 bases separated the two germline ends. The CDR3 DNA reads as TGTGCCAGCAGCCAAGGATATTCCCTAGCCAAAAACATTCAGTACTTC. Encoded protein: CASSQGYSLAKNIQYF.

The chain links TRBV4-3 to TRBJ2-7; 9 nucleotides line up with TRBD2. V lost 3 bases, J lost 0 bases, and 0 bases stayed unmatched. The CDR3 length is 14 residues. Germline V CDR1 and CDR2: LGHNA, YSLEER. CDR3 in DNA: TGCGCCAGCAGCCATAGCGGGAGCTCCTACGAGCAGTACTTC. This encodes CASSHSGSSYEQYF.

This rearrangement joins TRBV28 to TRBJ2-2; D possibly corresponds to TRBD2 (5 bases). Trimming removed 3 bases from V and 3 bases from J, with 14 bases in between. The CDR3 extends over 16 amino acids. Germline V lookup: CDR1 MDHEN, CDR2 SYDVKM. The CDR3 sequence: CASSFLQRSYTGELFF. The CDR3 DNA reads TGTGCCAGCAGTTTTCTCCAGCGGAGCTACACCGGGGAGCTGTTTTTT.

The chain employs TRBV2 and TRBJ2-7; D is undetermined. V lost 8 bases to trimming and J lost 4 bases, with 12 bases between them. Germline CDR1 SNHLY, CDR2 FYNNEI. The CDR3 covers 12 residues. CDR3 nucleotide sequence: TGTGCCAGCGGAACAAGGGTGTACGAGCAGTACTTC. Residues: CASGTRVYEQYF. The full variable domain, in which reference TRBV2 and TRBJ2-7 provide the parts outside the CDR3, is EPEVTQTPSHQVTQMGQEVILRCVPISNHLYFYWYRQILGQKVEFLVSFYNNEISEKSEIFDDQFSVERPDGSNFTLKIRSTKLEDSAMYFCASGTRVYEQYFGPGTRLTVT.